Following are 2 T cell receptor beta chains from one sample sequenced in a study of T cell clonality in common variable immunodeficiency. The data were produced by immunoSEQ multiplex PCR, yet TCRdb's version contains in-frame clones alone and is incomplete. Singletons are absent from the sample, which has 55,000 to 65,000 clones. Sequencing was done on a sample of peripheral blood mononuclear cells. The receptors were gathered from a person between 18 and 75 years old in good health.

This clone was seen at least ten times. The DNA ends 3 residues before the CDR3 does, and the rest of the CDR3 is filled in from the germline J gene. The chain is built from TRBV23-1 and TRBJ2-1; 7 bases agree with TRBD2. TRBV23-1 falls under the ORF class, with uncertain function. The CDR3 has 17 amino acids. V gave up 2 bases and J gave up 7 bases; unmatched junction bases: 14. The CDR3: CASSQHYNERERNEQFF. The part of the CDR3 DNA that was read is TGCGCCAGCAGTCAACACTATAACGAGCGGGAAAGGAATGAG.

This clone was counted many times. The read falls 3 residues short of the CDR3 end, and the missing part is taken from the germline J gene. The rearrangement links TRBV6-2 or TRBV6-3 to TRBJ2-5, with 10 bases aligning to TRBD1. The CDR3 length is 17 residues. Trimming took 2 bases from V and 3 from J; bases not matched to a gene: 9. Per germline, CDR1 MNHEY and CDR2 SVGEGT. The part of the CDR3 DNA that was read is TGTGCCAGCAGTTACCCATTATCAGGGACAGGGGAAGAGACC. Amino acid sequence: CASSYPLSGTGEET. The whole CDR3 sequence is CASSYPLSGTGEETQYF.